This T cell receptor (beta chain) was sequenced for a study of shared clonotypes between healthy human individuals. With regard to this clone: Its cognate antigen is unknown.

Deep-level assay runs were performed. The assay was immunoSEQ multiplex PCR, and TCRdb's table has in-frame clones only and misses some. The repertoire holds about 1.1 million clones, with roughly 74% as singletons. Study-wide points: The study found roughly 5% of naive CD4 clonotypes shared across several donors.

CDR1 is SGHRS, CDR2 YFSETQ, per germline. CDR3 length: 15 amino acids. Trimming pared 1 base from V and 0 bases from J, leaving 8 bases between. Each donor was a Caucasian adult residing in Nashville, Tennessee. CD4+ cells underwent separation, giving CD45RA+ naive and CD45RA-negative memory subsets. Sequenced sample: memory CD4+ T cells from PBMCs. Subset: CD45RA-negative fraction. V is TRBV5-1 and J is TRBJ2-1, with a weak D call TRBD2 (5 bases). The clonotype comes from a young man in good health. Some clones in this sample may be carry-over from other donors' samples. Here the CDR3 reads CASSLNSDSYNEQFF. The CDR3 DNA sequence: TGCGCCAGCAGCTTGAATAGCGACTCCTACAATGAGCAGTTCTTC.